Below, 22 T cell receptor beta chains from the same sample are listed, as sequenced in a study of T cell clonotyping in hematopoietic cell transplantation. This sample's time point: recipient sample about 28 days before transplant, after cytoreduction. Profiled with immunoSEQ multiplex PCR; TCRdb holds only in-frame clones, not every one. The sample records 8,500 to 14,000 clones, more than 90% being singletons. Material: peripheral blood mononuclear cells, obtained before stem cell transplant. Receptor source: a woman aged 35 to 49 with acute myeloid leukemia. Some clones in this sample may be carry-over from other donors' samples.

This chain joins TRBV29-1 and TRBJ2-7, with TRBD1 matching over 7 bases. Per germline, CDR1 SQVTM and CDR2 ANQGSEA. The V segment lost 7 bases and the J segment 3 bases; nucleotides outside the gene matches: 6. The length of the CDR3 is 12 residues. CDR3 DNA: TGCAGCGCACTGACAGGGAACTACGAGCAGTACTTC. Translating gives CSALTGNYEQYF.

The rearrangement links TRBV29-1 to TRBJ2-2; D uncertain. The V and J ends lost 3 bases and 8 bases respectively, with 10 bases between them. The CDR3 length is 12 residues. The V gene's germline CDR1 is SQVTM and CDR2 ANQGSEA. The CDR3 loop reads CSVEGGFGELFF. CDR3 sequence (DNA): TGCAGCGTTGAGGGTGGGTTTGGGGAGCTGTTTTTT.

This clone showed up just once. V is TRBV5-6 and J is TRBJ2-5; either TRBD1 or TRBD2 may supply D (5 bases each). V lost 4 bases and J lost 5, with 9 bases in between. This CDR3 is built from 12 residues. Germline V lookup: CDR1 SGHDT, CDR2 YYEEEE. The CDR3 DNA is TGTGCCAGCAGCGGGGGAACGGAGACCCAGTACTTC. The encoded protein is CASSGGTETQYF. Drawing the rest from reference TRBV5-6 and TRBJ2-5, the complete variable domain is DAGVTQSPTHLIKTRGQQVTLRCSPKSGHDTVSWYQQALGQGPQFIFQYYEEEERQRGNFPDRFSGHQFPNYSSELNVNALLLGDSALYLCASSGGTETQYFGPGTRLLVL.

This chain uses TRBV5-4 with TRBJ2-1, with D possibly matching TRBD1 (6 bases). From germline, CDR1 is SGHNT and CDR2 YYREEE (reference sequence). V was shortened by 5 bases and J by 8 bases, with 20 bases between the two germline ends. The CDR3 has 15 residues. The DNA of the CDR3 is TGTGCCAGCAGAGACAGTGGACAGTTTAGCGATGAGCAGTTCTTC. It encodes CASRDSGQFSDEQFF.

The J gene is TRBJ2-7, the V gene TRBV19, with 10 bases identical to TRBD1. This CDR3 contains 14 residues. CDR1 and CDR2 from the germline V gene are LNHDA and SQIVND (reference sequence). The V gene end was trimmed by 5 bases and the J gene end by 1 base; junction bases not matched to a gene: 2. The CDR3 here is CASSGTGVSYEQYF. In DNA form, the CDR3 reads TGTGCCAGTAGTGGGACAGGGGTTTCCTACGAGCAGTACTTC.

V and J are TRBV2 and TRBJ1-3; the D gene is possibly TRBD1 (6 bases). The CDR3 is 18 residues long. CDR1 SNHLY and CDR2 FYNNEI come from the germline V gene. V was pared by 6 bases and J by 0 bases, with 21 bases between. The CDR3 coding sequence is TGTGCCAGCAGGGGGGATGTTGGGGGGCAAAGCTCTGGAAACACCATATATTTT. This encodes CASRGDVGGQSSGNTIYF.

Only one count was recorded for this clone. The chain combines TRBV2 with TRBJ2-1; 8 nucleotides match TRBD2. Germline V CDR1 and CDR2: SNHLY, FYNNEI. This CDR3 comprises 14 residues. V lost 8 bases, J lost 3 bases, and 6 bases stayed unmatched. Here the CDR3 reads CASAASGYYNEQFF. The DNA for the CDR3 is TGTGCCAGCGCGGCTAGCGGGTACTACAATGAGCAGTTCTTC.

V and J are TRBV19 and TRBJ1-2, with D perhaps matching TRBD1 (6 bases). This CDR3 region has 13 residues. Germline CDR1 and CDR2: LNHDA and SQIVND (reference sequence). V was shortened by 5 bases and J by 8 bases, with 15 bases between the two germline ends. The CDR3 DNA reads TGTGCCAGTAGTGGGACGGGGGCCGGCGGCTACACCTTC. Translation gives CASSGTGAGGYTF.

V usage is TRBV27 and J usage is TRBJ1-2; 7 bases fit TRBD1. CDR3 length: 14 residues. V dropped 6 bases and J dropped 4; count of bases not matched to a gene: 8. CDR1 is MNHEY and CDR2 is SMNVEV in the germline V gene (reference sequence). The CDR3 here is CASRPQGKFYGYTF. The CDR3 DNA is TGTGCCAGCAGGCCACAGGGGAAATTCTATGGCTACACCTTC.

The genes are TRBV12-5 and TRBJ2-1; unclear D gene. Germline CDR1 reads LGHNT; CDR2 reads FRNRAP. Trimming took off 5 bases at V and 8 bases at J, with 10 bases between the two ends. The CDR3 consists of 12 residues. CDR3 nucleotide sequence: TGTGCTAGTGGTACCCCCCACGATGAGCAGTTCTTC. Protein sequence: CASGTPHDEQFF.

The gene calls are TRBV25-1 and TRBJ1-2, with D maybe TRBD1 (5 bases). Per germline, CDR1 MGHDK and CDR2 SYGVNS. The CDR3 spans 16 residues. Trimming took off 3 bases at V and 4 bases at J, with 18 bases between the two ends. The CDR3 DNA reads TGTGCCAGCAGTGACCACCGCCAGGGAGTGGGCTATGGCTACACCTTC. Translating gives CASSDHRQGVGYGYTF.

The chain is built from TRBV27 and TRBJ1-5; D perhaps matches TRBD1 (6 bases). V was cut by 5 bases and J by 2 bases, with 7 bases left in between. The germline V gene has CDR1 MNHEY and CDR2 SMNVEV (reference sequence). The CDR3 has 13 amino acids. The CDR3 nucleotides read TGTGCCAGCAGTCGGACAGGCAATCAGCCCCAGCATTTT. Translation gives CASSRTGNQPQHF.

V and J are TRBV19 and TRBJ1-5; 8 nucleotides agree with TRBD1. In germline, CDR1 is LNHDA, CDR2 SQIVND (reference sequence). Trimming at V came to 5 bases and at J to 3 bases, leaving 6 bases not matched to a gene. This CDR3 contains 15 residues. The CDR3 sequence is CASSRETGVNQPQHF. The CDR3 region has the DNA TGTGCCAGTAGTCGAGAGACAGGGGTCAATCAGCCCCAGCATTTT.

The V gene is TRBV4-3, the J gene TRBJ2-1; the D gene could be TRBD1 or TRBD2 (5 bases each). The V gene's germline CDR1 is LGHNA and CDR2 YSLEER. V lost 0 bases, J lost 1 base, and 13 bases lay in between. This CDR3 contains 17 residues. The CDR3 is CASSQEGVRASYNEQFF. DNA for the CDR3: TGCGCCAGCAGCCAAGAGGGGGTGAGAGCGTCCTACAATGAGCAGTTCTTC.

The chain links TRBV27 to TRBJ2-3; D unresolved. CDR1 and CDR2 (germline): MNHEY, SMNVEV (reference sequence). The length of the CDR3 is 13 residues. V was shortened by 9 bases and J by 1 base, with 11 bases between the two germline ends. CDR3 loop: CASQLEGTDTQYF. Here the CDR3 DNA reads TGTGCCAGTCAGTTGGAAGGCACAGATACGCAGTATTTT.

The chain recombines TRBV7-8 with TRBJ1-3; TRBD1 might be the D (6 bases). This CDR3 contains 17 residues. Trimming stripped 5 bases from V and 0 bases from J, with 17 bases between. The V gene's germline CDR1 is SGHVS and CDR2 FQNEAQ. The CDR3 coding sequence is TGTGCCAGCAGCGCTTACAGGGTTTCCCTCTCTGGAAACACCATATATTTT. Residues: CASSAYRVSLSGNTIYF.

The CDR3 DNA sequence: TGTGCCAGCAGCTTAGAGGTTGGCAGCTACACTGAAGCTTTCTTT. It yields the protein CASSLEVGSYTEAFF. The chain combines TRBV7-2 with TRBJ1-1; no firm D call. CDR3 length: 15 residues. V shed 1 base and J shed 3 bases, with 12 bases lying between them. Germline CDR1 and CDR2: SGHTA and FQGNSA. Complete variable domain (other parts from reference TRBV7-2 and TRBJ1-1): GAGVSQSPSNKVTEKGKDVELRCDPISGHTALYWYRQSLGQGLEFLIYFQGNSAPDKSGLPSDRFSAERTGGSVSTLTIQRTQQEDSAVYLCASSLEVGSYTEAFFGQGTRLTVV.

The chain uses TRBV29-1 and TRBJ1-5, with D possibly matching TRBD1 (6 bases). Germline V gene lookup returns CDR1 SQVTM and CDR2 ANQGSEA. Trimming removed 4 bases from V and 5 bases from J, with 12 bases in between. The CDR3 is 13 residues long. CDR3 sequence: CSVVQGNDQPQHF. CDR3 in DNA: TGCAGCGTTGTGCAGGGGAACGATCAGCCCCAGCATTTT.

This chain uses TRBV27 with TRBJ1-2, with 7 bases fitting TRBD1. This CDR3 is built from 13 residues. Germline V gene sequence: CDR1 MNHEY, CDR2 SMNVEV (reference sequence). The V and J ends lost 6 bases and 4 bases, in that order; junction bases with no gene match: 5. The CDR3 DNA reads TGTGCCAGCAGCGTGACAGGGACCTATGGCTACACCTTC. It codes for CASSVTGTYGYTF.

This rearrangement joins TRBV7-7 to TRBJ2-5; 11 bases agree with TRBD2. V was pared by 10 bases and J by 5 bases, with 9 bases of the junction left unmatched. The CDR3 runs to 14 residues. The germline CDR1 and CDR2 sequences are SSHAT and FNYEAQ (reference sequence). This CDR3 reads CATGLAGSGETQYF. Here the CDR3 DNA reads TGTGCCACCGGACTAGCGGGTAGTGGGGAGACCCAGTACTTC.

This clone was recorded only once. This chain links TRBV10-3 with TRBJ2-7, with D possibly TRBD2 on 6 matching bases. Trimming stripped 11 bases from V and 3 bases from J, with 17 bases between. CDR1 is ENHRY and CDR2 is SYGVKD in the germline V gene. CDR3 length: 13 amino acids. DNA for the CDR3: TGTGCCGTCCGGGTCAACGGGAGCTACGAGCAGTACTTC. Translating it yields CAVRVNGSYEQYF.

V gene TRBV30 combines with J gene TRBJ2-5, with 7 bases fitting TRBD2. The CDR3 is 13 amino acids. Germline loops: CDR1 GTSNPN, CDR2 SVGIG (reference sequence). Germline trimming cut 5 bases from V and 1 base from J; bases unmatched to any gene: 4. In DNA form, the CDR3 reads TGTGCCTGGGCGGGAGTCCCCCAAGAGACCCAGTACTTC. Translation gives CAWAGVPQETQYF.